This note documents a single TCR beta chain sequence. What it binds is not known. Negatively enriched CD4+ T cells were divided by CD45RA into naive and memory. The sample is drawn from a study of shared clonotypes between healthy human individuals. Broader study findings: The study generally estimated greater richness for naive than memory subsets.

The CDR3 runs to 14 residues. Germline V gives CDR1 LNHDA, CDR2 SQIVND (reference sequence). The data were produced by immunoSEQ multiplex PCR, yet TCRdb's version contains in-frame clones alone and is incomplete. Of hundreds of thousands of clones listed, 90% to 96% are singletons. The sample consisted of naive CD4+ T cells sorted from blood. The subset: CD45RA+ positively selected. The clonotype was recovered from a woman between 25 and 40 years old in good health. The V call is TRBV19, the J call TRBJ2-5; D may correspond to TRBD1 or TRBD2 (5 bases each). The J call may be faulty, since TRBJ2-7 better matches the DNA end. This CDR3 reads CASAMAEGQGEQYF. CDR3 coding DNA: TGTGCCAGTGCGATGGCTGAGGGCCAGGGCGAGCAGTACTTC.